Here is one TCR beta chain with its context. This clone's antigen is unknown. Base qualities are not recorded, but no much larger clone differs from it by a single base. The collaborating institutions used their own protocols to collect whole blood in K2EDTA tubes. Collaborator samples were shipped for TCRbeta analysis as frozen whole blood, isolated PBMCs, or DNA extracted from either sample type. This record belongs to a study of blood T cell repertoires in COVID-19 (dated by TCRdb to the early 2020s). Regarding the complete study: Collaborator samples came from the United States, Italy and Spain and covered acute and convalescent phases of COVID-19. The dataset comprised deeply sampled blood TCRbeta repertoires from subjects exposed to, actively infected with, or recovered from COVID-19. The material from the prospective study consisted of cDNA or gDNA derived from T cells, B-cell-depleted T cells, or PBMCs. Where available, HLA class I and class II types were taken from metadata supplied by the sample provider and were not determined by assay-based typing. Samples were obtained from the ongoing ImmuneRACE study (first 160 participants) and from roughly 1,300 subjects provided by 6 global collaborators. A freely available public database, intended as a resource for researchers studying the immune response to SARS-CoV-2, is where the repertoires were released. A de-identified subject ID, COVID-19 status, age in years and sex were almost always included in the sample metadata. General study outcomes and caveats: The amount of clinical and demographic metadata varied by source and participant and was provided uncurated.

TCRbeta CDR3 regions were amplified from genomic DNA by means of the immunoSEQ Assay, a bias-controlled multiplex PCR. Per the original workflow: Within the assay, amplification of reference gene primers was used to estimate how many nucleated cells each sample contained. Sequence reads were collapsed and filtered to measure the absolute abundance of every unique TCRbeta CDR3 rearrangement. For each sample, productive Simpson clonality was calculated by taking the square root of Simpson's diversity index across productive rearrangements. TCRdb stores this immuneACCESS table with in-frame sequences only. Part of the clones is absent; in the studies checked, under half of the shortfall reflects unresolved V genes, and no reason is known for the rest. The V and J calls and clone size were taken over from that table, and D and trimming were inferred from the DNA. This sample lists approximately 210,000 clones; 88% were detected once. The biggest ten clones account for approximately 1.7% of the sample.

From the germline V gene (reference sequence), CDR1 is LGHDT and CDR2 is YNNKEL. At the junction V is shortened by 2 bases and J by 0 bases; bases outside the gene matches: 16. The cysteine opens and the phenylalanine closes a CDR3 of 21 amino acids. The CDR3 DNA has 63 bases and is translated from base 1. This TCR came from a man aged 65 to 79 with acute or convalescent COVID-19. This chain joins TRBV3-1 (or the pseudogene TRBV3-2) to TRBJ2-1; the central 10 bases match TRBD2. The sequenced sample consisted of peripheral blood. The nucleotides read TGTGCCAGCAGCCAACGTTTCGGACATAGCGGGAGGTGGAGCTCCTACAATGAGCAGTTCTTC. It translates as CASSQRFGHSGRWSSYNEQFF.